This T cell receptor (beta chain) was found in a study of blood T cell repertoires in COVID-19. Study at large: Acute and convalescent COVID-19 samples came from the United States, Italy and Spain. T cells, B-cell-depleted T cells, or PBMCs supplied cDNA or gDNA.

Authors' methods: Amplification with reference gene primers provided the estimates of nucleated cell counts. Using immunoSEQ multiplex PCR, the repertoire was profiled, and TCRdb retains in-frame clones only, with some absent. V, J and clone size reflect that table, while D and trimming were determined from the DNA. The table includes 200,000 to 250,000 clones, 84% detected once. V gave up 0 bases and J gave up 0 bases, with 9 bases separating them. In germline, CDR1 is LGHNA, CDR2 YSLEER. The length of the CDR3 is 15 residues. The clonotype originates from a young man with active or convalescent COVID-19. The chain combines TRBV4-3 with TRBJ2-7, with D hard to call. Material for sequencing was peripheral blood. DNA for the CDR3: TGCGCCAGCAGCCAAGATCAACAGAGCTCCTACGAGCAGTACTTC. It is translated as CASSQDQQSSYEQYF.